These 24 T cell receptor beta chains were all obtained from the same sample, sequenced in a study of Graves' ophthalmopathy and Graves' hyperthyroidism. Transcripts of RNA were the source for amplifying TCR beta CDR3 regions. After a first-round RT-PCR with HTBI primers, a second-round multiplex PCR was run. TCRdb independently ran MiXCR on the multiplex PCR reads; one entry per CDR3 protein. The sample holds a few hundred thousand distinct CDR3 sequences, about 40% seen once. Sequenced input: peripheral blood or thyroid tissue (not recorded which). Source of these receptors: an adult man with Graves' hyperthyroidism.

This clonotype has at least ten counts. J is TRBJ2-7 and V is TRBV4-1; D perhaps matches TRBD1 (5 bases). The CDR3 loop spans 13 amino acids. CDR1 and CDR2 (germline): MGHRA, YSYEKL. V was pared by 1 base and J by 6 bases, with 10 bases between. DNA of the CDR3: TGCGCCAGCAGCCAAGGAGCAGGGCCCGAGCAGTACTTC. Its protein is CASSQGAGPEQYF.

This chain connects TRBV7-3 to TRBJ2-7, with 10 positions matching TRBD1. The V and J ends lost 5 bases and 2 bases, in that order; junction bases with no gene match: 3. This CDR3 comprises 14 residues. Per the germline V gene, CDR1 is SGHTA and CDR2 is FQGTGA. The CDR3 is CASSPDRGTYEQYF. The CDR3 nucleotides read TGTGCCAGCAGCCCGGACAGGGGGACCTACGAGCAGTACTTC. Based on the CDR3 plus reference TRBV7-3 and TRBJ2-7, the full variable domain is GAGVSQTPSNKVTEKGKYVELRCDPISGHTALYWYRQSLGQGPEFLIYFQGTGAADDSGLPNDRFFAVRPEGSVSTLKIQRTERGDSAVYLCASSPDRGTYEQYFGPGTRLTVT.

This clonotype was detected ten times or more. J is TRBJ1-2 and V is TRBV5-8; D call uncertain. CDR3 length equals 11 residues. Germline V CDR1 and CDR2: SGHTS, YDEGEE. Trimming left V 5 bases short and J 3 bases short, with 5 bases between. DNA of the CDR3: TGTGCCAGCAGTCCGGACTATGGCTACACCTTC. It specifies CASSPDYGYTF.

A remark on this clonotype: One end of the junction is discordant with germline, which a read error may explain. The chain carries TRBV10-3 and TRBJ2-2; possibly TRBD1 for D (6 bases). CDR3 length: 16 residues. The germline gives CDR1 ENHRY, CDR2 SYGVKD. CDR3 bases: TGTGCCAGCAGTTACTCGGGACACGAGAACACCGGGGAGCTGTTTTTT. It yields the protein CASSYSGHENTGELFF.

As for this clonotype: The junction and the germline gene differ at one end; a read error may be behind it. The chain uses TRBV5-6 and TRBJ1-1; 8 nucleotides line up with TRBD1. This CDR3 comprises 16 residues. Germline V gene data show CDR1 as SGHDT and CDR2 as YYEEEE. CDR3 coding DNA: TGTGCCAGCGGCTTGAAACCTCCGACAGGGGACACTGAAGCTTTCTTT. As protein: CASGLKPPTGDTEAFF.

In its sample, this clonotype was seen many times. The chain is built from TRBV29-1 and TRBJ1-1; maybe TRBD1 (6 bases). This CDR3 region has 14 residues. Trimming took 2 bases from V and 4 from J, leaving 14 bases between them. The germline CDR1 and CDR2 sequences are SQVTM and ANQGSEA. CDR3 nucleotides: TGCAGCGTTGAATCGGGGGGGCTAGGCACTGAAGCTTTCTTT. Encoded protein: CSVESGGLGTEAFF.

This clonotype is a singleton in its sample. The J gene is TRBJ1-3, the V gene TRBV20-1; a possible D gene is TRBD1 (6 bases). Germline V gene data show CDR1 as DFQATT and CDR2 as SNEGSKA (reference sequence). The CDR3 contains 16 residues. Trimming removed 5 bases at V and 1 base at J, with 18 bases between. In DNA form, the CDR3 reads TGCAGTGCTCGGACTGGGGGCGGAGGGTCTGGAAACACCATATATTTT. As protein: CSARTGGGGSGNTIYF.

The chain links TRBV5-1 to TRBJ2-5; 10 bases map to TRBD2. Matching the DNA end better, TRBJ2-1 makes the J call doubtful. This CDR3 has 15 amino acids. The germline V gene has CDR1 SGHRS and CDR2 YFSETQ. DNA of the CDR3: TGCGCCAGCAGCTTCCGGGCTAGCGGGGGCAATGAGCAGTTCTTC. Protein product: CASSFRASGGNEQFF.

This chain connects TRBV19 to TRBJ2-3; TRBD1 aligns across 9 bases. Germline V gene lookup returns CDR1 LNHDA and CDR2 SQIVND (reference sequence). V trimming: 5 bases; J trimming: 3 bases; junction bases outside the gene matches: 9. The CDR3 totals 16 residues. This chain's CDR3 is CASSRDRVDGTDTQYF. The CDR3, as DNA: TGTGCCAGTAGTCGGGACAGGGTGGATGGTACAGATACGCAGTATTTT.

This clonotype was counted at least ten times. The chain carries TRBV6-5 and TRBJ1-5, with 7 bases matching TRBD1. Unmatched junction bases numbered 6, after V lost 0 bases and J lost 7 bases. The CDR3 is made up of 15 amino acids. Germline values: CDR1 MNHEY, CDR2 SVGAGI. The CDR3 DNA reads TGTGCCAGCAGTTACTCGGGAGGGGGCGGGCAGCCCCAGCATTTT. The encoded protein is CASSYSGGGGQPQHF.

This clonotype was counted many times. V and J are TRBV7-8 and TRBJ1-2; TRBD1 agrees at 8 bases. Germline-derived CDR1 and CDR2 are SGHVS and FQNEAQ. The CDR3 has 13 residues. V dropped 5 bases and J dropped 8; count of bases not matched to a gene: 7. The CDR3 here is CASSTYRGSGYTF. CDR3 bases: TGTGCCAGCAGCACCTACAGGGGGTCAGGCTACACCTTC.

Concerning this clonotype: This could be a read error, since a much larger clone is one nucleotide away. This sequence joins TRBV19 and TRBJ2-2; tentatively, D is TRBD1 (6 bases). The CDR3 spans 14 residues. The germline V gene has CDR1 LNHDA and CDR2 SQIVND (reference sequence). Here the CDR3 reads CASSIQGNTGELVF. In DNA, the CDR3 is TGTGCCAGTAGTATTCAGGGGAACACCGGGGAGCTGGTTTTT.

The table lists this clonotype with many counts. The rearrangement links TRBV7-2 to TRBJ2-5; 9 bases map to TRBD1. V lost 5 bases and J lost 4; bases outside the gene matches: 2. The CDR3 runs 13 residues. Germline values: CDR1 SGHTA, CDR2 FQGNSA. DNA of the CDR3: TGTGCCAGCAGCGAGACAGGGGGAGAGACCCAGTACTTC. Amino acids: CASSETGGETQYF. Drawing the rest from reference TRBV7-2 and TRBJ2-5, the complete variable domain is GAGVSQSPSNKVTEKGKDVELRCDPISGHTALYWYRQSLGQGLEFLIYFQGNSAPDKSGLPSDRFSAERTGGSVSTLTIQRTQQEDSAVYLCASSETGGETQYFGPGTRLLVL.

In this sample, this clonotype turned up many times. The chain has TRBV29-1 and TRBJ2-7, with a tentative D call TRBD1 (7 bases). Trimming removed 0 bases at V and 3 bases at J, with 15 bases between. Germline CDR1 reads SQVTM; CDR2 reads ANQGSEA. CDR3 length: 15 amino acids. The CDR3 reads CSVEDRRGQNYEQYF. Written as DNA, the CDR3 is TGCAGCGTTGAAGATCGGAGGGGGCAGAACTACGAGCAGTACTTC.

The table lists this clonotype with many counts. The chain joins TRBV24-1 to TRBJ2-5, with TRBD2 matching 11 bases. CDR3 size: 21 residues. Germline CDR1 KGHDR, CDR2 SFDVKD. Trimming took 6 bases from V and 0 from J; bases not matched to a gene: 20. The CDR3 DNA follows: TGTGCCACCAGTCCACGAGTGAGTCCGGTGGTAGCGGGAGGGTACCAAGAGACCCAGTACTTC. This translates into CATSPRVSPVVAGGYQETQYF.

For this clonotype: A read error is possible here, since a much larger clone lies one base away. The V and J genes are TRBV28 and TRBJ1-1, with D maybe TRBD1 (5 bases). Germline V gene sequence: CDR1 MDHEN, CDR2 SYDVKM. The CDR3 runs 12 residues. V lost 7 bases and J 4 bases, leaving 10 bases between the germline ends. The CDR3 bases are TGTGCCAGCAACGAGGACACCACTGAAGCTTTCTTT. Translation gives CASNEDTTEAFF. The full variable domain, completed using reference TRBV28 and TRBJ1-1, is DVKVTQSSRYLVKRTGEKVFLECVQDMDHENMFWYRQDPGLGLRLIYFSYDVKMKEKGDIPEGYSVSREKKERFSLILESASTNQTSMYLCASNEDTTEAFFGQGTRLTVV.

This clonotype was picked up many times. This chain uses TRBV7-8 with TRBJ1-2; D perhaps matches TRBD1 (5 bases). CDR3 length: 13 amino acids. The V gene lost 5 bases and the J gene lost 5 bases, with 12 bases spanning the gap. The V gene's germline CDR1 is SGHVS and CDR2 FQNEAQ. As DNA, the CDR3 is TGTGCCAGCAGCAATCCAGGGAAATATGGCTACACCTTC. Residues: CASSNPGKYGYTF. Using reference TRBV7-8 and TRBJ1-2 for the parts outside the CDR3, the full variable domain is GAGVSQSPRYKVAKRGQDVALRCDPISGHVSLFWYQQALGQGPEFLTYFQNEAQLDKSGLPSDRFFAERPEGSVSTLKIQRTQQEDSAVYLCASSNPGKYGYTFGSGTRLTVV.

The chain employs TRBV2 and TRBJ2-5, with D perhaps matching TRBD1 or TRBD2 (6 bases each). The CDR3 sequence is 13 residues long. CDR1 SNHLY and CDR2 FYNNEI come from the germline V gene. Trimming pared 7 bases from V and 5 bases from J, leaving 14 bases between. CDR3 loop: CASTNRGDETQYF. The CDR3 DNA is TGTGCCAGCACAAATAGGGGGGACGAGACCCAGTACTTC.

The genes are TRBV7-2 and TRBJ2-2; perhaps TRBD2 as D (5 bases). V was trimmed by 5 bases and J by 5 bases, leaving 18 bases between them. Germline V gene sequence: CDR1 SGHTA, CDR2 FQGNSA. This CDR3 region has 16 residues. In DNA, the CDR3 is TGTGCCAGCAGCCGCCGGACTTTCGCTGATACCGGGGAGCTGTTTTTT. It codes for CASSRRTFADTGELFF.

This clonotype appeared once. This chain links TRBV29-1 with TRBJ1-4; D is ambiguous. Germline V lookup: CDR1 SQVTM, CDR2 ANQGSEA. The CDR3 is made up of 13 amino acids. The CDR3 region has the DNA TGCGGCGCCACCAAGGGCAGTATTGAAAAACTGTTTTTT. As protein: CGATKGSIEKLFF.

The chain combines TRBV30 with TRBJ1-1, with 7 bases lining up with TRBD1. Germline CDR1 and CDR2: GTSNPN and SVGIG (reference sequence). CDR3 length equals 14 residues. With V trimmed by 0 bases and J by 2 bases, 3 bases remained unmatched. The CDR3 protein is CAWSVGGINTEAFF. CDR3 bases: TGTGCCTGGAGTGTAGGGGGCATAAACACTGAAGCTTTCTTT.

Ten or more counts support this clonotype. The rearrangement links TRBV6-4 to TRBJ2-5; D may match TRBD1 or TRBD2 (5 bases each). The V gene lost 2 bases and the J gene lost 2 bases, with 9 bases spanning the gap. Germline CDR1 is MRHNA and CDR2 is SNTAGT. The CDR3 spans 14 residues. The DNA for the CDR3 is TGTGCCAGCAGTGACAGGGACGGTCAAGAGACCCAGTACTTC. It yields the protein CASSDRDGQETQYF.

This clonotype has a count of ten or more. The rearrangement uses TRBV29-1 and TRBJ1-1; D may be TRBD1 (5 bases). The germline V and J ends were trimmed by 6 bases and 11 bases, with 16 bases remaining between them. CDR1 and CDR2 from the germline V gene are SQVTM and ANQGSEA. The CDR3 has 11 residues. CDR3 sequence: CSVPARVGAFF. In DNA form, the CDR3 reads TGCAGCGTACCCGCCAGGGTGGGGGCTTTCTTT.

The V call is TRBV2, the J call TRBJ2-7; 9 positions match TRBD1. Germline trimming cut 6 bases from V and 2 bases from J; bases unmatched to any gene: 14. The CDR3 is made up of 17 amino acids. Germline-derived CDR1 and CDR2 are SNHLY and FYNNEI. The CDR3 loop reads CASSYRWAGQGTYEQYF. CDR3 nucleotide sequence: TGTGCCAGCAGCTACCGGTGGGCCGGACAGGGGACCTACGAGCAGTACTTC.